This T cell receptor (beta chain) was sequenced in a study of cytomegalovirus exposure and HLA in healthy donors. Broader study findings: A few CMV-associated chains were confirmed in vitro to be specific for CMV antigens. Cytomegalovirus association was assigned to more than 150 TCR beta chains. Within a later analysis, the majority of CMV-associated TCR beta chains appeared HLA-restricted.

Researchers ran the PCR with 60 Vbeta and 13 Jbeta primers. Study processing details: Some 11 million of the 60 million to 80 million unique TCR beta chains counted in a later analysis were shared. Sequenced by immunoSEQ multiplex PCR; TCRdb stores in-frame clones only, minus some. Clone size and V and J calls were adopted from that table, with D and trimming inferred from the DNA. The table lists 120,000 or so clones, under 70% of them singletons. Remarks on this clone: Its cognate antigen is unknown.

From germline, CDR1 is MDHEN and CDR2 SYDVKM. This CDR3 is 13 amino acids long. Trimming pared 10 bases from V and 7 bases from J, leaving 16 bases between. The source of this sequence is a man between 18 and 29 years old in good health and CMV-seronegative. Sample: PBMCs. V and J are TRBV28 and TRBJ1-4; D possibly corresponds to TRBD1 (6 bases). The CDR3 DNA follows: TGTGCCACTCAACAGGGCCCGCTTGAAAAACTGTTTTTT. Protein product: CATQQGPLEKLFF.